This paragraph covers one TCR beta chain sequence. The data are from a study of blood T cell repertoires in COVID-19. Study summary: PBMCs, B-cell-depleted T cells, or T cells provided the cDNA or gDNA that made up the material.

V shed 4 bases and J shed 8 bases, with 21 bases lying between them. The CDR3 is 16 residues long. The germline gives CDR1 LGHNT, CDR2 FRNRAP. Produced via immunoSEQ multiplex PCR; TCRdb's table is partial and in-frame only. The sample records roughly 120,000 clones, roughly 90% being singletons. This chain uses TRBV12-5 with TRBJ2-1; possible D gene TRBD1, 6 bases. The specimen was peripheral blood. The TCR was taken from a human donor in a cohort sampled during active COVID-19. CDR3 bases: TGTGCTAGTGGTTCTCTTCTAGGGGGAACTACGGATGAGCAGTTCTTC. Encoded protein: CASGSLLGGTTDEQFF. Filled out from reference TRBV12-5 and TRBJ2-1, the complete variable domain reads DARVTQTPRHKVTEMGQEVTMRCQPILGHNTVFWYRQTMMQGLELLAYFRNRAPLDDSGMPKDRFSAEMPDATLATLKIQPSEPRDSAVYFCASGSLLGGTTDEQFFGPGTRLTVL.